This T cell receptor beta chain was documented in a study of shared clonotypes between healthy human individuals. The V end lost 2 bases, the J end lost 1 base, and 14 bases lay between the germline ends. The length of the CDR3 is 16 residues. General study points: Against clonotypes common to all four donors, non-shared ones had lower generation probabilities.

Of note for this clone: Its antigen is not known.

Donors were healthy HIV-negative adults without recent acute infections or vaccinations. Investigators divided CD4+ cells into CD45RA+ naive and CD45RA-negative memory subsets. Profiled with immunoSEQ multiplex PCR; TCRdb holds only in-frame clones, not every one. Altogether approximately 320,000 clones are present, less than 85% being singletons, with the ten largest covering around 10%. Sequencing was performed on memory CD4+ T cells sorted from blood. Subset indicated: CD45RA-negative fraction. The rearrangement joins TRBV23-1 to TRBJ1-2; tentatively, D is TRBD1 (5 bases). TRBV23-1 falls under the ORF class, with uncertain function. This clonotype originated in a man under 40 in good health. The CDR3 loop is CASSQLQGPLNYGYTF. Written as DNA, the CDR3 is TGCGCCAGCAGTCAACTTCAGGGACCGCTTAACTATGGCTACACCTTC.